These 18 T cell receptor beta chains originate from one sample sequenced in a study of CD8 T cells in Susac syndrome. RNA amounts of 0.5 to 1 ug underwent reverse transcription with random hexamers. TCRdb processed the immunoSEQ multiplex PCR reads anew with MiXCR; each CDR3 protein has one entry. This sample has some 300,000 distinct CDR3 sequences, with approximately 90% found just once. The sequenced sample was CD8+ T cells from PBMCs. Source of these receptors: a human donor with multiple sclerosis.

The chain has TRBV28 and TRBJ2-2, with D possibly TRBD2 on 5 matching bases. V dropped 5 bases and J dropped 6 bases, with 10 bases sitting between them. This CDR3 comprises 13 residues. The germline gives CDR1 MDHEN, CDR2 SYDVKM. The CDR3 loop reads CASSHIGAGELFF. CDR3 in DNA: TGTGCCAGCAGTCACATCGGGGCCGGGGAGCTGTTTTTT.

The rearrangement links TRBV6-5 to TRBJ1-1, with D maybe TRBD1 (6 bases). In germline, CDR1 is MNHEY, CDR2 SVGAGI. Deletions cut 5 bases from V and 5 bases from J, with 15 bases between. CDR3 length: 14 residues. This CDR3 is CASSPGGEGTEAFF. CDR3 bases: TGTGCCAGCAGTCCCGGGGGCGAGGGGACTGAAGCTTTCTTT.

The chain couples TRBV3-1 to TRBJ2-1; 9 nucleotides agree with TRBD1. The CDR3 loop spans 16 amino acids. CDR1 LGHDT and CDR2 YNNKEL come from the germline V gene (reference sequence). V gave up 5 bases and J gave up 7 bases; unmatched junction bases: 12. The CDR3 region has the DNA TGTGCCAGCAGCGGCTCCCGGGACAGGGCATGGAATGAGCAGTTCTTC. It yields the protein CASSGSRDRAWNEQFF.

The CDR3 DNA follows: TGTGCCACCAGCAGAGATGGGCTCACAGATACGCAGTATTTT. This gives the protein CATSRDGLTDTQYF. The chain combines TRBV15 with TRBJ2-3; D is uncertain. The V end was cut by 0 bases, the J end by 2 bases, with 6 bases between. Germline assignment: CDR1 LNHNV and CDR2 YYDKDF (reference sequence). The CDR3 extends over 14 amino acids.

V gene TRBV6-5 combines with J gene TRBJ1-3, with D uncertain. The CDR3 consists of 15 residues. V dropped 0 bases and J dropped 4 bases, with 10 bases sitting between them. The V gene's germline CDR1 is MNHEY and CDR2 SVGAGI. The CDR3 here is CASSYSIPVGNTIYF. The CDR3 nucleotides read TGTGCCAGCAGTTACTCGATACCAGTCGGAAACACCATATATTTT.

This clonotype was picked up a small number of times. V and J are TRBV29-1 and TRBJ2-2; D uncertain. CDR3 size: 10 residues. CDR1 is SQVTM and CDR2 is ANQGSEA in the germline V gene. Trimming left V 4 bases short and J 6 bases short, with 3 bases between. The CDR3 sequence: CSVVAGELFF. The CDR3 bases are TGCAGCGTTGTTGCCGGGGAGCTGTTTTTT.

The chain combines TRBV20-1 with TRBJ1-6; maybe TRBD1 (6 bases). CDR3 length equals 17 residues. Germline V gives CDR1 DFQATT, CDR2 SNEGSKA (reference sequence). In nucleotides, the CDR3 is TGCAGCTCTCGGGGGGCTCTAGGTAGCTCCTATAATTCACCCCTCCACTTT. It is translated as CSSRGALGSSYNSPLHF.

CDR3 protein: CASQERELYEQYF. CDR3 sequence (DNA): TGTGCCAGCCAGGAGCGGGAGCTCTACGAGCAGTACTTC. The chain uses TRBV6-2 or TRBV6-3 and TRBJ2-7; 8 bases match TRBD2. The CDR3 extends over 13 amino acids. Germline V gene data show CDR1 as MNHEY and CDR2 as SVGEGT. V was clipped by 8 bases and J by 3 bases; unmatched bases: 6.

The V call is TRBV29-1, the J call TRBJ2-3; D call uncertain. The CDR3 loop spans 17 amino acids. V lost 1 base to trimming and J lost 0 bases, with 17 bases between them. The germline V gene encodes CDR1 SQVTM and CDR2 ANQGSEA. CDR3 loop: CSVEGRLTGLSTDTQYF. Here the CDR3 DNA reads TGCAGCGTTGAAGGTCGATTGACGGGTCTCAGCACAGATACGCAGTATTTT.

The V and J genes are TRBV29-1 and TRBJ1-2; 7 bases are shared with TRBD1. CDR1 and CDR2 (germline): SQVTM, ANQGSEA. The CDR3 is 14 residues long. Trimming removed 3 bases from V and 6 bases from J; junction bases left unmatched: 10. In nucleotides, the CDR3 is TGCAGCGTTGATCCGCAGGGGGAAGGACATGGCTACACCTTC. This sequence encodes CSVDPQGEGHGYTF. Full variable domain (remainder filled in from reference TRBV29-1 and TRBJ1-2): SAVISQKPSRDICQRGTSLTIQCQVDSQVTMMFWYRQQPGQSLTLIATANQGSEATYESGFVIDKFPISRPNLTFSTLTVSNMSPEDSSIYLCSVDPQGEGHGYTFGSGTRLTVV.

The V call is TRBV30, the J call TRBJ1-1; weak D call: TRBD1 (5 bases). V shed 1 base and J shed 1 base, with 10 bases lying between them. The CDR3 sequence is 14 residues long. Germline lookup yields CDR1 GTSNPN and CDR2 SVGIG (reference sequence). CDR3 sequence: CAWSEGLQNTEAFF. CDR3 sequence (DNA): TGTGCCTGGAGTGAGGGACTCCAGAACACTGAAGCTTTCTTT.

This clonotype appeared once. The chain combines TRBV3-1 with TRBJ2-1; 9 bases map to TRBD2. The germline gives CDR1 LGHDT, CDR2 YNNKEL (reference sequence). This CDR3 has 21 residues. V shed 1 base and J 6 bases; nucleotides not matched to a gene: 22. CDR3 sequence: CASSQGGFILPRLAGSNEQFF. The CDR3, as DNA: TGTGCCAGCAGCCAAGGCGGTTTCATTCTGCCGCGGCTAGCGGGATCCAATGAGCAGTTCTTC.

The chain combines TRBV5-1 with TRBJ2-1, with a weak D call TRBD1 (6 bases). Germline V gene sequence: CDR1 SGHRS, CDR2 YFSETQ. V dropped 4 bases and J dropped 3 bases, with 11 bases sitting between them. The CDR3 totals 14 residues. CDR3 region: CASSQDSVYNEQFF. CDR3 DNA sequence: TGCGCCAGCAGCCAGGACAGCGTCTACAATGAGCAGTTCTTC.

The chain recombines TRBV7-4 with TRBJ2-4; D is uncertain. Trimming left V 2 bases short and J 0 bases short, with 8 bases between. From germline, CDR1 is SGHVT and CDR2 SQSDAQ. The CDR3 is 15 amino acids. DNA of the CDR3: TGTGCCAGCAGCTTAAATGGGGTAGCCAAAAACATTCAGTACTTC. Translation: CASSLNGVAKNIQYF.

The J gene is TRBJ2-7, the V gene TRBV2, with D unresolved. The CDR3 extends over 14 amino acids. Trimming left V 0 bases short and J 5 bases short, with 11 bases between. Germline values: CDR1 SNHLY, CDR2 FYNNEI. The CDR3 DNA reads as TGTGCCAGCAGTGAAGCCCCCCGTGGCCACGAGCAGTACTTC. Protein: CASSEAPRGHEQYF.

CDR3 sequence: CSASPTGGATGELFF. Written as DNA, the CDR3 is TGCAGTGCTAGCCCCACAGGGGGCGCCACCGGGGAGCTGTTTTTT. The V call is TRBV20-1, the J call TRBJ2-2; TRBD1 agrees at 9 bases. Germline values: CDR1 DFQATT, CDR2 SNEGSKA (reference sequence). The J segment lost 4 bases and the V segment lost 3 bases, leaving 6 bases of the junction unmatched. The CDR3 loop spans 15 amino acids.

The gene calls are TRBV20-1 and TRBJ2-2, with 8 bases lining up with TRBD2. Germline trimming cut 7 bases from V and 8 bases from J; bases unmatched to any gene: 12. CDR3 length: 14 amino acids. Germline CDR1 is DFQATT and CDR2 is SNEGSKA (reference sequence). CDR3 region: CSVFSGIKPGELFF. The CDR3 region has the DNA TGCAGTGTATTTAGCGGGATTAAGCCGGGGGAGCTGTTTTTT.

This clonotype was recorded a few times. The chain has TRBV11-2 and TRBJ2-1, with D perhaps matching TRBD1 or TRBD2 (5 bases each). V gave up 7 bases and J gave up 12 bases, with 13 bases separating them. This CDR3 has 11 amino acids. Germline V gene data show CDR1 as SGHAT and CDR2 as FQNNGV. The CDR3: CASTRGAGQFF. The CDR3 region has the DNA TGTGCCAGCACCCGGGGCGCTGGGCAGTTCTTC.